The T cell receptor beta chain described here comes from a study of T cell responses to AZD1222 COVID-19 vaccine. Study-level findings and limits: Clonal diversity was possibly underestimated, and white British individuals and females predominated among donors. It was only after the peak T cell response that any repertoires were sampled. Rises in breadth and depth of Spike-specific TCRs came after two AZD1222 doses.

To note about this clone: Antigen specificity is unknown.

Germline CDR1 is ENHRY and CDR2 is SYGVKD. Trimming took 4 bases from V and 0 from J, leaving 1 base between them. The CDR3 is 12 residues long. Profiling relied on immunoSEQ multiplex PCR, and the TCRdb table lists in-frame clones only, not all of them. The sample records about 130,000 clones, around 90% being singletons. The chain couples TRBV10-3 to TRBJ1-5; D call uncertain. This TCR was recovered from an adult in good health. Sequenced here: peripheral blood, sampled on day 0 of AZD1222 vaccination. The CDR3 loop is CAISVSNQPQHF. CDR3 sequence (DNA): TGTGCCATCAGTGTTAGCAATCAGCCCCAGCATTTT.